A selection of T cell receptor beta chains follows, all from one sample in a study of blood T cell repertoires in COVID-19. Clones were sequenced by immunoSEQ multiplex PCR, and TCRdb holds only the in-frame ones, with some missing. The sample contains about 220,000 clones, around 91% of which appear only once. Sequencing was done on a sample of PBMCs or T cells enriched from blood (not recorded which). These receptors were taken from a man aged 30-40 years who had been exposed to COVID-19. Both conserved end residues are part of each CDR3. A D gene is named only where the DNA matches it firmly. Rows may omit the clone size; those that give it use once, few, many or a size class.

>TRBJ1-1|TRBV6-4|TRBD1|few
TGTGCCAGCAGCCTCAGGGGGAGGACTGAAGCTTTCTTT
CASSLRGRTEAFF
>TRBJ1-1|TRBV4-1|NA|NA
TGCGCCAGCAGAGATAAAGACGGGTACACTGAAGCTTTCTTT
CASRDKDGYTEAFF
>TRBJ1-2|TRBV27|NA|NA
TGTGCCAGCAGAGCCCCGACAGACTACTATGGCTACACCTTC
CASRAPTDYYGYTF
>TRBJ1-3|TRBV4-1|NA|NA
TGCGCCAGCAGCCTAAGCGATGGTTTCGGGAGTAGAAACACCATATATTTT
CASSLSDGFGSRNTIYF
>TRBJ2-7|TRBV5-4|TRBD2|once
TGTGCCAGCAGCCGAATTGGGGGGGAGGGATACGAGCAGTACTTC
CASSRIGGEGYEQYF
>TRBJ2-5|TRBV3-1/TRBV3-2|TRBD2|once
TGTGCCAGCAGCCAAGGGACTAGCGGCTCCATAGAAACCCAGTACTTC
CASSQGTSGSIETQYF
>TRBJ2-7|TRBV7-6|TRBD2|NA
TGTGCCAGCAGCTTAAATAAAGAAAGCGGGGGCTACGAGCAGTACTTC
CASSLNKESGGYEQYF
>TRBJ2-7|TRBV6-5|TRBD1|NA
TGTGCCACTGGGACAGTATACGAGCAGTACTTC
CATGTVYEQYF
>TRBJ1-3|TRBV10-2|NA|NA
TGCGCCAGCAGGGGCTCACCTACTGGAAACACCATATATTTT
CASRGSPTGNTIYF
>TRBJ2-2|TRBV5-8|NA|NA
TGTGCCAGCAGCTTTGACAGGCTGACCGGGGAGCTGTTTTTT
CASSFDRLTGELFF
>TRBJ1-2|TRBV7-9|TRBD1|NA
TGTGCCAGCAGCTCCTCGGACAGGGAGGATGGCTACACCTTC
CASSSSDREDGYTF
>TRBJ1-6|TRBV5-1|TRBD1|once
TGCGCCAGCAGCCGGGACAGGGGGAATTCACCCCTCCACTTT
CASSRDRGNSPLHF
>TRBJ1-5|TRBV6-2/TRBV6-3|TRBD1|NA
TGTGCCAGCAGTATAATCGGACAGGGAAATCAGCCCCAGCATTTT
CASSIIGQGNQPQHF
>TRBJ1-2|TRBV12-3/TRBV12-4|NA|NA
TGTGCCAGCAGTCGCCGGGTTGGCTACACCTTC
CASSRRVGYTF
>TRBJ2-1|TRBV10-3|NA|NA
TGTGCCATCAGTGACGGGAGCTCCTACAATGAGCAGTTCTTC
CAISDGSSYNEQFF
>TRBJ2-6|TRBV11-1|NA|NA
TGTGCCAGCAGCTACCAGGGTCGTGGGGCCAACGTCCTGACTTTC
CASSYQGRGANVLTF
>TRBJ2-2|TRBV20-1|NA|NA
TGCAGTGCTAGGTTACTCGGGGAGCTGTTTTTT
CSARLLGELFF
>TRBJ2-5|TRBV4-1|TRBD2|NA
TGCGCCAGCAGCTCTTACCCAGCGGGGTCAGAGACCCAGTACTTC
CASSSYPAGSETQYF
>TRBJ2-2|TRBV5-1|NA|NA
TGCGCCAGCAGCTTGGCCAGGGGCGAACACCGGGGAGCTGTTTTT
CASSLARGEHRGAVF
>TRBJ2-3|TRBV6-4|TRBD2|NA
TGTGCCAGCCGGCTAGCGGGGGATGGAGATACGCAGTATTTT
CASRLAGDGDTQYF
>TRBJ1-6|TRBV3-1/TRBV3-2|NA|NA
TGTGCCAGCAGCCAAGCAGGCACCGAATCACCCCTCCACTTT
CASSQAGTESPLHF
>TRBJ2-1|TRBV5-1|NA|NA
TGCGCCAGCAGCTTAGGAGGTTACAATGAGCAGTTCTTC
CASSLGGYNEQFF
>TRBJ1-6|TRBV5-4|NA|NA
TGTGCCAGCAGCCCCCAGGGCTCCTATAATTCACCCCTCCACTTT
CASSPQGSYNSPLHF
>TRBJ1-1|TRBV2|NA|NA
TGTGCCAGCAGTGAACGGGCAGGGGAGGGTACTGAAGCTTTCTTT
CASSERAGEGTEAFF
>TRBJ2-1|TRBV5-1|TRBD1|NA
TGCGCCAGCAGCTTGGGGCAGGGGGCAAGCAATGAGCAGTTCTTC
CASSLGQGASNEQFF
>TRBJ2-3|TRBV4-2|TRBD2|NA
TGTGCCAGCAGCCAAGTACAGGGACTAGCGGGGTCGGAGAAAGATACGCAGTATTTT
CASSQVQGLAGSEKDTQYF
>TRBJ2-7|TRBV12-3/TRBV12-4|NA|NA
TGTGCCAGCAGTTTAGGAGGGGAGCAGTACTTC
CASSLGGEQYF
>TRBJ1-4|TRBV7-6|NA|NA
TGTGCCAGCAGCCACCAGGGAGGTACCGATGAAAAACTGTTTTTT
CASSHQGGTDEKLFF
>TRBJ2-3|TRBV11-3|TRBD2|once
TGTGCCAGCGGCGACGGGGGGGATACAGATACGCAGTATTTT
CASGDGGDTDTQYF
>TRBJ1-5|TRBV6-1|NA|NA
TGTGCCAGCAGTGAAGCAGGTACAGCTTATCAGCCCCAGCATTTT
CASSEAGTAYQPQHF
>TRBJ1-5|TRBV5-1|NA|NA
TGCGCCAGCAGCCCCGGAGGCAATCAGCCCCAGCATTTT
CASSPGGNQPQHF
>TRBJ2-7|TRBV29-1|NA|NA
TGCAGCGTTGAGGGGAGAAACTACGAGCAGTACTTC
CSVEGRNYEQYF
>TRBJ1-2|TRBV28|NA|NA
TGTGCCAGCAGCAGCCCGGGTTTCGATGGCTACACCTTC
CASSSPGFDGYTF
>TRBJ2-7|TRBV19|NA|NA
TGTGCCAGTGGTCAAACTTCGTTCCCCAACGAGCAGTACTTC
CASGQTSFPNEQYF
>TRBJ2-1|TRBV19|TRBD2|NA
TGTGCCAGTAGTAGCTGGACTAGCGGGGGGGACAATGAGCAGTTCTTC
CASSSWTSGGDNEQFF
>TRBJ1-5|TRBV28|NA|NA
TGTGCCAGCAGCTGGGGAGGGCCCAATCAGCCCCAGCATTTT
CASSWGGPNQPQHF
>TRBJ2-7|TRBV30|TRBD1|once
TGTGCCTGGACAGGGGGCCCTTCCCCCCTCTTC
CAWTGGPSPLF
>TRBJ2-1|TRBV27|NA|NA
TGTGCCAGCGGACTAATGGGAGGCCCCAATGAGCAGTTCTTC
CASGLMGGPNEQFF
>TRBJ2-2|TRBV5-1|TRBD1|NA
TGCGCCAGCAGCCCCCGACAGGGGACAAACACCGGGGAGCTGTTTTTT
CASSPRQGTNTGELFF
>TRBJ1-1|TRBV29-1|NA|NA
TGCAGCGTTTCAATAAACGCAGGGGACACTGAAGCTTTCTTT
CSVSINAGDTEAFF
>TRBJ1-2|TRBV27|NA|NA
TGTGCCAGCAGTTTCGCAGGGTGGCGGGGCGATAACTATGGCTACACCTTC
CASSFAGWRGDNYGYTF
>TRBJ2-1|TRBV12-3/TRBV12-4|NA|NA
TGTGCCAGCGGCCGTAGGGAGGCCAATGAGCAGTTCTTC
CASGRREANEQFF
>TRBJ1-1|TRBV7-9|TRBD1|NA
TGTGCCAGCAGTTTCTCAGGGACAGCGAACACTGAAGCTTTCTTT
CASSFSGTANTEAFF